This T cell receptor (beta chain) emerged from a study of identical twins' blood T cells. This clonotype showed up many times. The CDR3 loop spans 12 amino acids. Germline values: CDR1 LGHDT, CDR2 YNNKEL (reference sequence). The ends were cut back, 6 bases at V and 5 bases at J, with 10 bases in the middle. TCRdb reprocessed the 5' RACE reads via MiXCR and lists one record per CDR3 protein. The sample contains about 370,000 distinct CDR3 sequences, 28% of which appear only once. Sequenced: PBMCs. J is TRBJ1-1 and V is TRBV3-1, with unresolved D. The sequence was collected from a woman between 18 and 49 years old in good health. The CDR3 region has the DNA TGTGCCAGCAGTAGAGGGATGACTGAAGCTTTCTTT. Amino acids: CASSRGMTEAFF.